Below, one T cell receptor (beta chain) is given with its context. This specimen belongs to a study of blood T cell repertoires in COVID-19. Background on the study: T cells, B-cell-depleted T cells, or PBMCs supplied cDNA or gDNA.

The V end lost 3 bases, the J end lost 2 bases, and 8 bases lay between the germline ends. The CDR3 runs 12 residues. CDR1 DFQATT and CDR2 SNEGSKA come from the germline V gene (reference sequence). Generated by immunoSEQ multiplex PCR, the TCRdb table keeps only in-frame clones and is missing some. The data hold about 260,000 clones, with around 90% observed a single time. This TCR derives from a human donor in a cohort sampled during active COVID-19. The sample comprised peripheral blood. The chain employs TRBV20-1 and TRBJ2-7; TRBD1 might be the D (5 bases). CDR3 sequence: CSASPGTYEQYF. In DNA form, the CDR3 reads TGCAGTGCTAGTCCAGGGACCTACGAGCAGTACTTC.